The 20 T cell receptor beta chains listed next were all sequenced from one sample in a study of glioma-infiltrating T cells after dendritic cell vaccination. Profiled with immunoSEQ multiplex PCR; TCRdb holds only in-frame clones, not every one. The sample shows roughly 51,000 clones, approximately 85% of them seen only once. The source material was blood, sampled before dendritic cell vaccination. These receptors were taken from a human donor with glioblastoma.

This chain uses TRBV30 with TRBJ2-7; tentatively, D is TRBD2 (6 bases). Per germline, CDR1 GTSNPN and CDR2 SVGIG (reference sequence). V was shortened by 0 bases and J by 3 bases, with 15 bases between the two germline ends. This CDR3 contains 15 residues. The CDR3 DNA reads TGTGCCTGGAGTGTGTCTAGCGTTCCTTACTACGAGCAGTACTTC. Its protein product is CAWSVSSVPYYEQYF.

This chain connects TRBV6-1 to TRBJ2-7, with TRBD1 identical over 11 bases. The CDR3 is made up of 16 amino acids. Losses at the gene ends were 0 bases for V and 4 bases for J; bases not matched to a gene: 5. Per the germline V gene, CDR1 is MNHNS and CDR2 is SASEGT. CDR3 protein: CASSEAVGQGGYEQYF. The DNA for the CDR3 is TGTGCCAGCAGTGAAGCTGTGGGACAGGGGGGGTACGAGCAGTACTTC.

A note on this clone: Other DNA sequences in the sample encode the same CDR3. As DNA, the CDR3 is TGTGCTAGTGGTTTGGGACTAGCGGGAGAAACAGATACGCAGTATTTT. The encoded protein is CASGLGLAGETDTQYF. The gene calls are TRBV12-5 and TRBJ2-3; 12 nucleotides match TRBD2. V dropped 1 base and J dropped 3; count of bases not matched to a gene: 2. The germline V gene has CDR1 LGHNT and CDR2 FRNRAP. CDR3 length: 16 amino acids.

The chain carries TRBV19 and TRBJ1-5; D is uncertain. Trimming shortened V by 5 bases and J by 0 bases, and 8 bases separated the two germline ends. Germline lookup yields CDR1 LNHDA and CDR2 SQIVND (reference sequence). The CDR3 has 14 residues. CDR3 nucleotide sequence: TGTGCCAGTAGTGAGAGGTATAGCAATCAGCCCCAGCATTTT. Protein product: CASSERYSNQPQHF.

The CDR3: CASSYQGAYEQYF. The CDR3 DNA reads as TGTGCCAGCAGTTATCAGGGGGCCTACGAGCAGTACTTC. The chain carries TRBV6-5 and TRBJ2-5; TRBD1 agrees at 7 bases. The end of the DNA is better explained by TRBJ2-7, so the J call may be wrong. Per germline, CDR1 MNHEY and CDR2 SVGAGI. The CDR3 is made up of 13 amino acids.

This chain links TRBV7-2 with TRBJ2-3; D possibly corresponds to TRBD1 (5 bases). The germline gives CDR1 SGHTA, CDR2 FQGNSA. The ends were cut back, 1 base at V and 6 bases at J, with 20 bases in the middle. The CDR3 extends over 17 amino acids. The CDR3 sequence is CASSLDLAGWGVDTQYF. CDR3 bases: TGTGCCAGCAGCTTAGATCTGGCAGGGTGGGGTGTGGATACGCAGTATTTT.

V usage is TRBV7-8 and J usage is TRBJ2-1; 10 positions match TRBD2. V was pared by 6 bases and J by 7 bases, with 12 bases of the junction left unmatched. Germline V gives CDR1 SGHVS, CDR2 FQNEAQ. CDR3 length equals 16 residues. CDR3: CASRTSGGAQANEQFF. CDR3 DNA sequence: TGTGCCAGCAGGACCAGCGGGGGGGCCCAGGCGAATGAGCAGTTCTTC.

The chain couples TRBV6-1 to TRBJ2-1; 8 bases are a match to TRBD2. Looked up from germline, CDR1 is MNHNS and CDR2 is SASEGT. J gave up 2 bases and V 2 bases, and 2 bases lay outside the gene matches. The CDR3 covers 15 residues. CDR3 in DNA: TGTGCCAGCAGTGAATCAGCGGGGGCCTACAATGAGCAGTTCTTC. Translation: CASSESAGAYNEQFF.

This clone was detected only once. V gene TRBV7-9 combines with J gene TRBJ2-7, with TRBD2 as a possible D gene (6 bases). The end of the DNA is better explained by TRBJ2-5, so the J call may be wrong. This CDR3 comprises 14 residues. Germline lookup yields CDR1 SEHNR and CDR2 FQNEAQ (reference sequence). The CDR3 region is CASSLMGGGETQYF. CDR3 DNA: TGTGCCAGCAGCTTAATGGGAGGTGGGGAGACCCAGTACTTC.

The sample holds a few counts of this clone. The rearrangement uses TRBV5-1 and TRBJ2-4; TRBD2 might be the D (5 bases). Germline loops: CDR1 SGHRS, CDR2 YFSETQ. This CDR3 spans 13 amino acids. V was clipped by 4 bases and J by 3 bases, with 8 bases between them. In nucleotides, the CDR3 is TGCGCCAGCAGCATCCGGGACAAAAACATTCAGTACTTC. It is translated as CASSIRDKNIQYF.

In DNA form, the CDR3 reads TGTGCCAGCAGCTTGGGACTGAGCCGCTCTGGGGCCAACGTCCTGACTTTC. It specifies CASSLGLSRSGANVLTF. The V gene is TRBV5-8, the J gene TRBJ2-6; D is uncertain. Between the trimmed V and J ends, which lost 0 bases and 0 bases, there was a span of 10 bases. Germline V gene sequence: CDR1 SGHTS, CDR2 YDEGEE. The CDR3 extends over 17 amino acids.

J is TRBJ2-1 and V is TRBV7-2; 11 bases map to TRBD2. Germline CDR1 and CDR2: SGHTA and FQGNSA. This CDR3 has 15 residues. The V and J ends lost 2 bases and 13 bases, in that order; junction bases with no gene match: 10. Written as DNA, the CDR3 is TGTGCCAGCAGCTTACATCGGACTAGCGGGCCGGCCCAGTTCTTC. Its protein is CASSLHRTSGPAQFF. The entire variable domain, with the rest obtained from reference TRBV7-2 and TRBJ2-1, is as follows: GAGVSQSPSNKVTEKGKDVELRCDPISGHTALYWYRQSLGQGLEFLIYFQGNSAPDKSGLPSDRFSAERTGGSVSTLTIQRTQQEDSAVYLCASSLHRTSGPAQFFGPGTRLTVL.

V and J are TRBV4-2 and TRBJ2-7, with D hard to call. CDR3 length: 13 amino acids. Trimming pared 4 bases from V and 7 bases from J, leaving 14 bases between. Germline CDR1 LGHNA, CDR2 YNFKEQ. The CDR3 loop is CASSPRELEEQYF. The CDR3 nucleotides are TGTGCCAGCAGCCCAAGAGAACTTGAGGAGCAGTACTTC.

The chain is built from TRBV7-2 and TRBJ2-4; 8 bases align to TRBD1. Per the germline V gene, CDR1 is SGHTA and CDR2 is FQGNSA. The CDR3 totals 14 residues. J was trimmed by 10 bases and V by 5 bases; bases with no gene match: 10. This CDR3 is CASSTRDRGSIQYF. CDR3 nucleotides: TGTGCCAGCAGCACCCGAGACAGGGGATCAATTCAGTACTTC.

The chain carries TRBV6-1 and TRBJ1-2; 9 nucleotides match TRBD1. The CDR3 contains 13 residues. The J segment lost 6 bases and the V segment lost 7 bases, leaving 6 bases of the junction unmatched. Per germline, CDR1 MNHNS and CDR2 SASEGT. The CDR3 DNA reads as TGTGCCAGCACCGACCGGACAGGGGATGGCTACACCTTC. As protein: CASTDRTGDGYTF.

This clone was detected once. Here the CDR3 DNA reads TGCGCCAGCAGCCAAGTCTCGCAAGAGACCCAGTACTTC. It codes for CASSQVSQETQYF. This chain connects TRBV4-3 to TRBJ2-5; D unresolved. CDR1 and CDR2 (germline): LGHNA, YSLEER. This CDR3 is 13 amino acids long. V was pared by 1 base and J by 2 bases, with 5 bases between.

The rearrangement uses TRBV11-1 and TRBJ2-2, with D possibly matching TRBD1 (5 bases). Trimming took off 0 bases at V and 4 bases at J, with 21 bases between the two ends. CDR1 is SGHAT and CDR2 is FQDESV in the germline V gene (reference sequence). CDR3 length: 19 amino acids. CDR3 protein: CASSLAGSWQGSSTGELFF. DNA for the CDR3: TGTGCCAGCAGCTTAGCGGGTTCGTGGCAGGGATCGAGCACCGGGGAGCTGTTTTTT. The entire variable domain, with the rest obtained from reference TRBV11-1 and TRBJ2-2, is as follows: EAEVAQSPRYKITEKSQAVAFWCDPISGHATLYWYRQILGQGPELLVQFQDESVVDDSQLPKDRFSAERLKGVDSTLKIQPAELGDSAMYLCASSLAGSWQGSSTGELFFGEGSRLTVL.

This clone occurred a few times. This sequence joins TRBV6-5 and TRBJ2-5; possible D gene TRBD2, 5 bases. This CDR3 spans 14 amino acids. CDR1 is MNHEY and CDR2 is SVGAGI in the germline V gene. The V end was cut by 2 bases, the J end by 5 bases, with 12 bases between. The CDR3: CASSYGESLETQYF. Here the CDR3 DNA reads TGTGCCAGCAGTTACGGGGAGAGTTTGGAGACCCAGTACTTC.

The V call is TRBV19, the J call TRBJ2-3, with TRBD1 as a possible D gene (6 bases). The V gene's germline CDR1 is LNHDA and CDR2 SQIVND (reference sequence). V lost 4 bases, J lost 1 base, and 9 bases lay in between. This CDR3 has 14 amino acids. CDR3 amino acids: CASSTAGGTDTQYF. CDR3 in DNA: TGTGCCAGTAGTACCGCAGGGGGCACAGATACGCAGTATTTT.

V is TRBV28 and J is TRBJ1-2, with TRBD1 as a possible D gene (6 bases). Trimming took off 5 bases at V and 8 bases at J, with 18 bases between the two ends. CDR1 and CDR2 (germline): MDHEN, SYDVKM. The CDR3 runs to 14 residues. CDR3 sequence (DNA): TGTGCCAGCAGTACTCCCACAGGGCTTTGGGGCTACACCTTC. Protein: CASSTPTGLWGYTF.